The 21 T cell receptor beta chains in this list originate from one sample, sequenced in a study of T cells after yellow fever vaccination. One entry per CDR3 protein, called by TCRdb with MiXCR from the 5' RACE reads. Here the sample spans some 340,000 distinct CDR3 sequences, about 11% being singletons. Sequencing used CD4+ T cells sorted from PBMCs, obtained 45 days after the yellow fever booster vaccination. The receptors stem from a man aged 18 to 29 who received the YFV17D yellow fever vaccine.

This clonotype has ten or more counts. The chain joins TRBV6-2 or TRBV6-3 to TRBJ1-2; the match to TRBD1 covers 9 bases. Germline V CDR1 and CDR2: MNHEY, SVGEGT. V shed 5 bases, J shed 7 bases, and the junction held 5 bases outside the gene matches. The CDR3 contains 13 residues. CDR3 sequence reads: CASSGQGLSGYTF. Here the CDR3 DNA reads TGTGCCAGCAGTGGACAGGGGTTGTCTGGCTACACCTTC.

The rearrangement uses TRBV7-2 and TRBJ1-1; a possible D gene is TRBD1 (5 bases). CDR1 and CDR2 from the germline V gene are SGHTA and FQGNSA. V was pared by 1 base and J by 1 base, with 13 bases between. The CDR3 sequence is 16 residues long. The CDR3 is CASSLGSAGRNTEAFF. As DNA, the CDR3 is TGTGCCAGCAGCTTAGGATCGGCAGGGAGGAACACTGAAGCTTTCTTT.

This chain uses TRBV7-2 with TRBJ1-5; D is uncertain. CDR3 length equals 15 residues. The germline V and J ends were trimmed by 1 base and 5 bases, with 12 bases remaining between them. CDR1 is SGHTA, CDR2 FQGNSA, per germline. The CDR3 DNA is TGTGCCAGCAGCTTAGAGGCCCTCCGGCATCAGCCCCAGCATTTT. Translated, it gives CASSLEALRHQPQHF.

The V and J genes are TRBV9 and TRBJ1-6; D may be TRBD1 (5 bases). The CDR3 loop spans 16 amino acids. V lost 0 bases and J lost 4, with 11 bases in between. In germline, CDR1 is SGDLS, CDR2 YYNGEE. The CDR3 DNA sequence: TGTGCCAGCAGCGTAGGTGAAGGGGAATATAATTCACCCCTCCACTTT. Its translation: CASSVGEGEYNSPLHF.

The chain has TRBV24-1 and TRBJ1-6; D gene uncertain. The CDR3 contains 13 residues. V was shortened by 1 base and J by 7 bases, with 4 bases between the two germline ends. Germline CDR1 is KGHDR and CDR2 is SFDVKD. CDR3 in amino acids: CATSDLPNSPLHF. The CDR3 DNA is TGTGCCACCAGTGATTTACCCAATTCACCCCTCCACTTT.

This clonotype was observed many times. Here the CDR3 DNA reads TGCGCCAGCAGGCAGGAGGGGCGGCTTAGCACAGATACGCAGTATTTT. Protein: CASRQEGRLSTDTQYF. The gene calls are TRBV5-1 and TRBJ2-3; perhaps TRBD2 as D (6 bases). The V gene lost 5 bases and the J gene lost 0 bases, with 16 bases spanning the gap. The CDR3 totals 16 residues. Per the germline V gene, CDR1 is SGHRS and CDR2 is YFSETQ.

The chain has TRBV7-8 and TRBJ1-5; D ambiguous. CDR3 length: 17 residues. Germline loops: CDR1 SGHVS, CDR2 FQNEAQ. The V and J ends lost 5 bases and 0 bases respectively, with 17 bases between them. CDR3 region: CASSPSRREYSNQPQHF. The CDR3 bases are TGTGCCAGCAGCCCCTCGCGAAGGGAATATAGCAATCAGCCCCAGCATTTT.

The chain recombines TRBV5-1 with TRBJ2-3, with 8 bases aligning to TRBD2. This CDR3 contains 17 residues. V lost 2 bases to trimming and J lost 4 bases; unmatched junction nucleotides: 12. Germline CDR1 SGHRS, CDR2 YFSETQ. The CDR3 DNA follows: TGCGCCAGCAGCTTACCCTCAAGCGGGGGCTTGTCAGATACGCAGTATTTT. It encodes CASSLPSSGGLSDTQYF.

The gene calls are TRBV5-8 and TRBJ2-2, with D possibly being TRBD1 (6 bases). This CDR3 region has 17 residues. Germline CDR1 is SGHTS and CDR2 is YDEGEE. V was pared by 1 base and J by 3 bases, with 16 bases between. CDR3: CASSLFVGGLYTGELFF. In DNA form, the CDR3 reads TGTGCCAGCAGCTTGTTCGTAGGGGGTTTGTACACCGGGGAGCTGTTTTTT.

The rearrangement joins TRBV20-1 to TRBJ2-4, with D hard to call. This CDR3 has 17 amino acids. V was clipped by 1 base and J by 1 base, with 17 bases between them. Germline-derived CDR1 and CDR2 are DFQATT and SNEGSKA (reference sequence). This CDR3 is CSARGVLRLSAKNIQYF. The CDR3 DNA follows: TGCAGTGCTAGAGGGGTTTTGCGACTTTCTGCCAAAAACATTCAGTACTTC.

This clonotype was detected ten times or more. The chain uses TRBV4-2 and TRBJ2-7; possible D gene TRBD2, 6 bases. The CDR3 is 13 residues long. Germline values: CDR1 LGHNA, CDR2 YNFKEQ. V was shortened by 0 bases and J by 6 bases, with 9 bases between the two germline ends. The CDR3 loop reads CASSQEAGTEQYF. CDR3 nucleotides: TGTGCCAGCAGCCAAGAAGCGGGCACCGAGCAGTACTTC.

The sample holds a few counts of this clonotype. Here the CDR3 reads CASSFTRTSGGYTDTQYF. For the CDR3, the DNA is TGTGCCAGCAGCTTTACGAGGACTAGCGGGGGGTACACAGATACGCAGTATTTT. The gene calls are TRBV7-2 and TRBJ2-3, with TRBD2 matching 14 bases. Germline assignment: CDR1 SGHTA and CDR2 FQGNSA. V was clipped by 3 bases and J by 2 bases; unmatched bases: 7. CDR3 size: 18 residues.

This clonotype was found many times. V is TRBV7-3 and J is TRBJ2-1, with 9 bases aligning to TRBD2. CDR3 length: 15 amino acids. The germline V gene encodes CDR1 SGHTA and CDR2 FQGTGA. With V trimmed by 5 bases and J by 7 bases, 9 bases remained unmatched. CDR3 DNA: TGTGCCAGCAGCCGGGGACTAGCCGCGGGAAATGAGCAGTTCTTC. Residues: CASSRGLAAGNEQFF.

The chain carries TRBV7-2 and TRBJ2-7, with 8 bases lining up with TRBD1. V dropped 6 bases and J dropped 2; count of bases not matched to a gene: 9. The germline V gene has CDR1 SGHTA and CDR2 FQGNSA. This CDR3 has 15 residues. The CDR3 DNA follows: TGTGCCAGCAGACGCTACAGGGGGTCGGCCTACGAGCAGTACTTC. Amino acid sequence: CASRRYRGSAYEQYF.

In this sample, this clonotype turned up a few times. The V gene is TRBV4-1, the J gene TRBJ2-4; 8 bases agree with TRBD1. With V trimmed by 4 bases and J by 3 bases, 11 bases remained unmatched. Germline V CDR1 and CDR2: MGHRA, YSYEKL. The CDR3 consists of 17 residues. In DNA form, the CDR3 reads TGCGCCAGCAGCCGCGAATCAGGGGGCTGGGGCAAAAACATTCAGTACTTC. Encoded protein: CASSRESGGWGKNIQYF.

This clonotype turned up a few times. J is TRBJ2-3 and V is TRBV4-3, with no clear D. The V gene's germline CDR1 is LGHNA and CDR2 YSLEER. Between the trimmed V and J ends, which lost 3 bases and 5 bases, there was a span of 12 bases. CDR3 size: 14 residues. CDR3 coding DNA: TGCGCCAGCAGCCAGGAGACACCCGGAGATACGCAGTATTTT. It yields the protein CASSQETPGDTQYF.

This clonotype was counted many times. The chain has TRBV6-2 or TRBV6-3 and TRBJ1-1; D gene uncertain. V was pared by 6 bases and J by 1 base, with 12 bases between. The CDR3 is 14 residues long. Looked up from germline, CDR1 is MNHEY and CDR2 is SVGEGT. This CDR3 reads CASRALGGNTEAFF. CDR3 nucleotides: TGTGCCAGCAGGGCCCTCGGAGGGAACACTGAAGCTTTCTTT.

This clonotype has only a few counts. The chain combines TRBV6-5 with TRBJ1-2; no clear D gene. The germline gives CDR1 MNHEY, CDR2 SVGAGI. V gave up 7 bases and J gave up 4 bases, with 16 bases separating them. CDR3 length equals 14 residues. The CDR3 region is CASTLGGQLYGYTF. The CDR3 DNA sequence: TGTGCCAGCACCCTGGGCGGGCAGCTCTATGGCTACACCTTC.

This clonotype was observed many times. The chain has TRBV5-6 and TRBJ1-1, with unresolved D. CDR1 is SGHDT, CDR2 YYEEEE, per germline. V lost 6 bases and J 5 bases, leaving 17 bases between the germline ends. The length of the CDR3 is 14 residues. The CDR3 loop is CASTLYSVRTEAFF. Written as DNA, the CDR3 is TGTGCCAGCACCCTTTATAGCGTTAGGACTGAAGCTTTCTTT.

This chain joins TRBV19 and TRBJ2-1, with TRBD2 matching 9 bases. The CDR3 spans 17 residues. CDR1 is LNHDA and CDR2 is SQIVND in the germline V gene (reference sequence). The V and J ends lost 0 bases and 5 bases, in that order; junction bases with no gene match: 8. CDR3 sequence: CASSIEGWRGGNNEQFF. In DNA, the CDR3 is TGTGCCAGTAGTATAGAGGGTTGGCGGGGGGGGAACAATGAGCAGTTCTTC.

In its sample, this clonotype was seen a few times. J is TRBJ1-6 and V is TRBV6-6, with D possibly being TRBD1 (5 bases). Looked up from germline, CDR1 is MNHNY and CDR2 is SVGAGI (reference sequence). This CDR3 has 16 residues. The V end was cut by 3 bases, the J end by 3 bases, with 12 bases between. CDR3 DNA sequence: TGTGCCAGCAGTTATGGGCAGGGCCTCTATAATTCACCCCTCCACTTT. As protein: CASSYGQGLYNSPLHF.